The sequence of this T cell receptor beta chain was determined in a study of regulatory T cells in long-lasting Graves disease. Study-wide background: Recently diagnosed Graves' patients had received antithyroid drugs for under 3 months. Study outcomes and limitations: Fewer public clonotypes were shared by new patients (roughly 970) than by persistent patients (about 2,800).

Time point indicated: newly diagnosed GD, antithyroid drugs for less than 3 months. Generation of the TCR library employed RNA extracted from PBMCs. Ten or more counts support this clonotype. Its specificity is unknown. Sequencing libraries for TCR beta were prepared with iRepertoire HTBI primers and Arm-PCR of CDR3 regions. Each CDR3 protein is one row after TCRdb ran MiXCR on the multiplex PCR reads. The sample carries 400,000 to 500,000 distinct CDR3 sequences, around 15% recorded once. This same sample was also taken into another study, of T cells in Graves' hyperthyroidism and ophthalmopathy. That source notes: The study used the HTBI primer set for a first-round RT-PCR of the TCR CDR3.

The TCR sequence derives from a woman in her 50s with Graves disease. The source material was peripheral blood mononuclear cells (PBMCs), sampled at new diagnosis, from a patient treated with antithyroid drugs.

As DNA, the CDR3 is TGTGCCAGCAGTTTACTCGCACTGAATGCCTACAATGAGCAGTTCTTC. It codes for CASSLLALNAYNEQFF. V gene TRBV28 combines with J gene TRBJ2-1; no firm D call. CDR1 MDHEN and CDR2 SYDVKM come from the germline V gene. V was clipped by 2 bases and J by 2 bases, with 13 bases between them. The CDR3 consists of 16 residues.